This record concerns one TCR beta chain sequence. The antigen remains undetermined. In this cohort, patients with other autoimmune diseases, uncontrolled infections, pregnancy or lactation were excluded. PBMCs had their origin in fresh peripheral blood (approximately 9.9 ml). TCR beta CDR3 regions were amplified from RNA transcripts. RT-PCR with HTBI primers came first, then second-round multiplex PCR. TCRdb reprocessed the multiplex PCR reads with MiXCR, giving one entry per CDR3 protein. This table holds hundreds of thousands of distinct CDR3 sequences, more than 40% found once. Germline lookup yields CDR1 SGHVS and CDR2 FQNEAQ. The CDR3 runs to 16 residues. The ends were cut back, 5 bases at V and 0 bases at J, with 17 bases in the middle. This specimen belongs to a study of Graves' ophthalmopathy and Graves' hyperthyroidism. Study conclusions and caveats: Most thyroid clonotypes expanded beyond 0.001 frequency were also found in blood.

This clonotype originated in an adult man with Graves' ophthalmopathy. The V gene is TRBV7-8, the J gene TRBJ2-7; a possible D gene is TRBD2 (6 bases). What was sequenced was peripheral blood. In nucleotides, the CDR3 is TGTGCCAGCAGCCCCAGTGGGGGGAGACCCTCCTACGAGCAGTACTTC. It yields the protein CASSPSGGRPSYEQYF.